The 23 T cell receptor beta chains below were found in one sample sequenced in a study of blood T cell repertoires in COVID-19. Repertoires were generated with immunoSEQ multiplex PCR, while TCRdb's copy carries only in-frame clones and drops some. This sample has roughly 140,000 clones, with more than 65% found just once. Sequencing was carried out using peripheral blood. All receptors come from a man in his sixties with acute or convalescent COVID-19.

To note about this clone: The sample carries other DNA sequences with the same CDR3. The CDR3 DNA follows: TGCGCCAGCAGCCTGGGACAGACTAATGAAAAACTGTTTTTT. The encoded protein is CASSLGQTNEKLFF. V usage is TRBV5-1 and J usage is TRBJ1-4, with 7 bases matching TRBD1. Germline CDR1 SGHRS, CDR2 YFSETQ. V shed 4 bases and J 2 bases; nucleotides not matched to a gene: 2. CDR3 length: 14 amino acids.

This rearrangement joins TRBV6-2 or TRBV6-3 to TRBJ2-7; D unresolved. The CDR3 sequence is 16 residues long. Germline V gene data show CDR1 as MNHEY and CDR2 as SVGEGT. V gave up 0 bases and J gave up 4 bases, with 16 bases separating them. In DNA form, the CDR3 reads TGTGCCAGCAGTTACTCAGCGTCTCAATGGATGTACGAGCAGTACTTC. Translated: CASSYSASQWMYEQYF.

The V gene is TRBV30, the J gene TRBJ1-1, with TRBD1 matching 10 bases. The CDR3 length is 13 residues. Unmatched junction bases numbered 4, after V lost 5 bases and J lost 4 bases. Germline V gives CDR1 GTSNPN, CDR2 SVGIG (reference sequence). The CDR3 coding sequence is TGTGCCTGGGGACAGGGGGGAAGCACTGAAGCTTTCTTT. Translating it yields CAWGQGGSTEAFF. Filled out from reference TRBV30 and TRBJ1-1, the complete variable domain reads SQTIHQWPATLVQPVGSPLSLECTVEGTSNPNLYWYRQAAGRGLQLLFYSVGIGQISSEVPQNLSASRPQDRQFILSSKKLLLSDSGFYLCAWGQGGSTEAFFGQGTRLTVV.

The chain recombines TRBV5-1 with TRBJ2-2; D is undetermined. Trimming left V 8 bases short and J 1 base short, with 9 bases between. CDR1 and CDR2 (germline): SGHRS, YFSETQ. CDR3 size: 13 residues. The CDR3 DNA reads TGCGCCAGTATTTCAGGGAACACCGGGGAGCTGTTTTTT. It yields the protein CASISGNTGELFF.

This clone has a single count. The chain has TRBV7-6 and TRBJ1-4; possible D gene TRBD1, 5 bases. Germline-derived CDR1 and CDR2 are SGHVS and FNYEAQ. This CDR3 comprises 16 residues. V gave up 1 base and J gave up 5 bases, with 14 bases separating them. The chain's CDR3 is CASSLVGGGGNEKLFF. CDR3 DNA sequence: TGTGCCAGCAGCTTAGTTGGGGGAGGCGGGAATGAAAAACTGTTTTTT.

V is TRBV6-5 and J is TRBJ1-3, with D possibly being TRBD1 (5 bases). V was shortened by 0 bases and J by 4 bases, with 10 bases between the two germline ends. Germline-derived CDR1 and CDR2 are MNHEY and SVGAGI. CDR3 length: 15 residues. CDR3 nucleotides: TGTGCCAGCAGTTACTCACAGGTCCCGGGAAACACCATATATTTT. Its translation is CASSYSQVPGNTIYF.

This clone has only a few counts. V and J are TRBV2 and TRBJ1-5; D is uncertain. Germline V gives CDR1 SNHLY, CDR2 FYNNEI. The CDR3 has 12 residues. Trimming took off 3 bases at V and 6 bases at J, with 6 bases between the two ends. CDR3 sequence reads: CASSDSGQPQHF. DNA of the CDR3: TGTGCCAGCAGTGATAGTGGTCAGCCCCAGCATTTT.

This chain uses TRBV21-1 with TRBJ1-4; TRBD1 is the table's D call and was not checked against the DNA. TRBV21-1 is marked as a pseudogene. This CDR3 spans 15 amino acids. For the CDR3, the DNA is TGTGCCAGCAGCAACGGAATGGGGCTAAATGAAAAACTGTTTTTT. Its translation is CASSNGMGLNEKLFF.

The chain has TRBV6-6 and TRBJ1-5; 8 bases map to TRBD1. CDR3 length equals 14 residues. The V segment lost 4 bases and the J segment 5 bases; nucleotides outside the gene matches: 4. Germline assignment: CDR1 MNHNY and CDR2 SVGAGI (reference sequence). CDR3 loop: CASSSDREHQPQHF. The CDR3, as DNA: TGTGCCAGCAGTTCGGACAGGGAGCATCAGCCCCAGCATTTT.

This clone showed up many times. The V and J genes are TRBV14 and TRBJ2-5; D possibly corresponds to TRBD1 (6 bases). The CDR3 sequence is 16 residues long. V lost 2 bases and J lost 1, with 14 bases in between. Germline V gene lookup returns CDR1 SGHDN and CDR2 FVKESK. The CDR3 protein is CASSQLAGVLQETQYF. CDR3 bases: TGTGCCAGCAGCCAATTGGCAGGGGTCCTCCAAGAGACCCAGTACTTC.

The gene calls are TRBV6-1 and TRBJ1-1; a possible D gene is TRBD1 (5 bases). Germline-derived CDR1 and CDR2 are MNHNS and SASEGT. This CDR3 has 14 residues. Trimming removed 1 base at V and 6 bases at J, with 12 bases between. The CDR3 sequence is CASSEGGLNAEAFF. As DNA, the CDR3 is TGTGCCAGCAGTGAAGGGGGCCTAAACGCTGAAGCTTTCTTT.

V gene TRBV3-1 (or the pseudogene TRBV3-2) combines with J gene TRBJ1-1; D possibly corresponds to TRBD1 (6 bases). The V and J ends lost 4 bases and 1 base respectively, with 13 bases between them. The CDR3 has 15 residues. Germline values: CDR1 LGHDT, CDR2 YNNKEL (reference sequence). The CDR3 loop reads CASSPGGHPNTEAFF. The CDR3 DNA reads as TGTGCCAGCAGCCCGGGGGGGCACCCGAACACTGAAGCTTTCTTT.

This rearrangement joins TRBV30 to TRBJ2-1; the match to TRBD1 covers 8 bases. Trimming removed 5 bases from V and 4 bases from J; junction bases left unmatched: 4. Germline V gives CDR1 GTSNPN, CDR2 SVGIG (reference sequence). CDR3 size: 13 residues. In DNA form, the CDR3 reads TGTGCCTGGGGGACAGGTGGATACAATGAGCAGTTCTTC. Its translation is CAWGTGGYNEQFF.

This clone was counted a few times. J is TRBJ1-1 and V is TRBV5-4, with unresolved D. Trimming removed 4 bases from V and 3 bases from J, with 13 bases in between. CDR3 length: 14 residues. The V gene's germline CDR1 is SGHNT and CDR2 YYREEE (reference sequence). The CDR3 protein is CASSPDSSYTEAFF. CDR3 sequence (DNA): TGTGCCAGCAGCCCGGACTCAAGTTACACTGAAGCTTTCTTT. Variable domain in full (rest from reference TRBV5-4 and TRBJ1-1): ETGVTQSPTHLIKTRGQQVTLRCSSQSGHNTVSWYQQALGQGPQFIFQYYREEENGRGNFPPRFSGLQFPNYSSELNVNALELDDSALYLCASSPDSSYTEAFFGQGTRLTVV.

The V call is TRBV12-3 or TRBV12-4, the J call TRBJ2-5; D might be TRBD1 (5 bases). The CDR3 totals 13 residues. V gave up 6 bases and J gave up 2 bases, with 10 bases separating them. The CDR3 nucleotides are TGTGCCAGCAGAACAGGCCTACAAGAGACCCAGTACTTC. Its translation is CASRTGLQETQYF.

The chain is built from TRBV21-1 and TRBJ1-1. TRBV21-1 is described as a pseudogene. The CDR3 contains 15 residues. The CDR3 DNA is TGTGCCAGCAGCAAAGGAGAGAGGGCCAACACTGAAGCTTTCTTT. This codes for CASSKGERANTEAFF.

This chain joins TRBV7-6 and TRBJ1-2; 10 bases agree with TRBD1. Per the germline V gene, CDR1 is SGHVS and CDR2 is FNYEAQ. The CDR3 sequence is 16 residues long. V shed 5 bases and J 3 bases; nucleotides not matched to a gene: 9. DNA for the CDR3: TGTGCCAGCAGCGCCGGGACAGGGGTATCGGACTATGGCTACACCTTC. It is translated as CASSAGTGVSDYGYTF.

The chain employs TRBV15 and TRBJ2-5; TRBD2 agrees at 11 bases. CDR1 and CDR2 from the germline V gene are LNHNV and YYDKDF (reference sequence). This CDR3 contains 18 residues. The J segment lost 2 bases and the V segment lost 0 bases, leaving 8 bases of the junction unmatched. For the CDR3, the DNA is TGTGCCACCAGCAGAGATCGATGGCTAGCGGGAGGACAAGAGACCCAGTACTTC. Protein: CATSRDRWLAGGQETQYF.

The rearrangement joins TRBV20-1 to TRBJ2-7; perhaps TRBD2 as D (6 bases). V was shortened by 2 bases and J by 8 bases, with 10 bases between the two germline ends. In germline, CDR1 is DFQATT, CDR2 SNEGSKA (reference sequence). The CDR3 extends over 11 amino acids. The CDR3 sequence: CSARLAAQQYF. The DNA of the CDR3 is TGCAGTGCTAGATTAGCGGCTCAGCAGTACTTC.

This rearrangement joins TRBV18 to TRBJ1-1; TRBD1 might be the D (5 bases). This CDR3 is 14 amino acids long. Between the trimmed V and J ends, which lost 5 bases and 6 bases, there was a span of 16 bases. Per germline, CDR1 KGHSH and CDR2 LQKENI. The CDR3: CASSSRVGGSEAFF. The CDR3 DNA sequence: TGTGCCAGCTCATCCAGGGTGGGGGGGTCTGAAGCTTTCTTT.

This sequence joins TRBV7-9 and TRBJ2-5, with 9 bases aligning to TRBD2. The CDR3 has 17 amino acids. The trim removed 1 base at V and 0 bases at J, leaving 6 bases unmatched. Germline V CDR1 and CDR2: SEHNR, FQNEAQ (reference sequence). CDR3 sequence: CASSLGSSGTYQETQYF. Written as DNA, the CDR3 is TGTGCCAGCAGCTTAGGGTCTAGCGGGACGTACCAAGAGACCCAGTACTTC.

The chain is built from TRBV6-5 and TRBJ2-1; possible D gene TRBD1, 6 bases. V was pared by 5 bases and J by 5 bases, with 13 bases between. Germline CDR1 reads MNHEY; CDR2 reads SVGAGI. The CDR3 loop spans 14 amino acids. Here the CDR3 DNA reads TGTGCCAGCAGTAACCTGGACAGTAACAATGAGCAGTTCTTC. Amino acids: CASSNLDSNNEQFF.

This sequence joins TRBV18 and TRBJ2-7; 8 bases agree with TRBD2. Trimming at V came to 4 bases and at J to 6 bases, leaving 11 bases not matched to a gene. Germline loops: CDR1 KGHSH, CDR2 LQKENI. The CDR3 has 15 residues. The CDR3 DNA reads TGTGCCAGCTCACAGGGCCCCGGGACTAGAGGCGAGCAGTACTTC. Its translation is CASSQGPGTRGEQYF. The full variable domain, rest sourced from reference TRBV18 and TRBJ2-7, is NAGVMQNPRHLVRRRGQEARLRCSPMKGHSHVYWYRQLPEEGLKFMVYLQKENIIDESGMPKERFSAEFPKEGPSILRIQQVVRGDSAAYFCASSQGPGTRGEQYFGPGTRLTVT.